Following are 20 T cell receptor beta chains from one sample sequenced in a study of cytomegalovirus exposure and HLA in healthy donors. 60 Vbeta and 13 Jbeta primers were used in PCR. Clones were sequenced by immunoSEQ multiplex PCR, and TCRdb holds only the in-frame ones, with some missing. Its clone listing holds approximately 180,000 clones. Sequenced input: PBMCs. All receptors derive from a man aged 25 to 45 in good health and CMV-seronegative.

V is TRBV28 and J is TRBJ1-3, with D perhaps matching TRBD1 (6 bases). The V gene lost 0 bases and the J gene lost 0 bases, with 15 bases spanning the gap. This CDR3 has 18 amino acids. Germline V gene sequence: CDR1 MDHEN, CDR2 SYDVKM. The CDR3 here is CASSLWGGASRSGNTIYF. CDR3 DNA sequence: TGTGCCAGCAGTTTATGGGGGGGGGCGTCCCGCTCTGGAAACACCATATATTTT.

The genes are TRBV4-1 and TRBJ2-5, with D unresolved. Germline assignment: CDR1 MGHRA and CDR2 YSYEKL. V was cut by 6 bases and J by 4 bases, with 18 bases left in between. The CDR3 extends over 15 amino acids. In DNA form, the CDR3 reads TGCGCCAGCAGGCGAAGTCCCGGGTCCGGAGAGACCCAGTACTTC. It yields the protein CASRRSPGSGETQYF.

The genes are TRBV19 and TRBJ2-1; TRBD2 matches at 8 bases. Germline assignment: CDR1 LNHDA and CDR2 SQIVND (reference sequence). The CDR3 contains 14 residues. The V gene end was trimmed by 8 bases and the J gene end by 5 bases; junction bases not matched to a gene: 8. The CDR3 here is CASSREGRDNEQFF. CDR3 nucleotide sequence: TGTGCCAGTTCCCGGGAGGGCCGGGACAATGAGCAGTTCTTC.

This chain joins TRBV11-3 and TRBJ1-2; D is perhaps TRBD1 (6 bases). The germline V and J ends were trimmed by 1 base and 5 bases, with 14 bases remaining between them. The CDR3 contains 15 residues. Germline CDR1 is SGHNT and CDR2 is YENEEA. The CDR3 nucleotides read TGTGCCAGCAGCTTAGTAGGGGGGGCCACATATGGCTACACCTTC. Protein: CASSLVGGATYGYTF.

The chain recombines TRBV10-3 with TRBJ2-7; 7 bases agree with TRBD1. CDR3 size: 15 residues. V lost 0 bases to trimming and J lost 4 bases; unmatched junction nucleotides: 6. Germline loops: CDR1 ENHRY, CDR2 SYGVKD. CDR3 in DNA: TGTGCCATCAGTGAGTCGACAGGGTACGTTTACGAGCAGTACTTC. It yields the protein CAISESTGYVYEQYF.

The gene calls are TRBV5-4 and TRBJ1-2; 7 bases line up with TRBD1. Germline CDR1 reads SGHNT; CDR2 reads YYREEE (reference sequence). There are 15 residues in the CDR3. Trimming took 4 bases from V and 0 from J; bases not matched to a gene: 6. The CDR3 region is CASSLGGDTNYGYTF. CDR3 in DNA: TGTGCCAGCAGCCTAGGGGGCGACACTAACTATGGCTACACCTTC.

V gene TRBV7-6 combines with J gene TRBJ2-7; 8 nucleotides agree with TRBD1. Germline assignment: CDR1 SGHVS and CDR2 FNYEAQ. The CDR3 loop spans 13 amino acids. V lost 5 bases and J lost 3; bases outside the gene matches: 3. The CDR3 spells CASSGDRYYEQYF. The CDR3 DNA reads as TGTGCCAGCAGCGGGGACAGGTACTACGAGCAGTACTTC.

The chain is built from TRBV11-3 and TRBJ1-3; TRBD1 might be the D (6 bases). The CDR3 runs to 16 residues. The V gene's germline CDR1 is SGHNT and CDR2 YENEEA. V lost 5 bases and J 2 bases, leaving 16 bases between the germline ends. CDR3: CASSLGWGLTGNTIYF. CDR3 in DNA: TGTGCCAGCAGCCTAGGTTGGGGGCTCACTGGAAACACCATATATTTT.

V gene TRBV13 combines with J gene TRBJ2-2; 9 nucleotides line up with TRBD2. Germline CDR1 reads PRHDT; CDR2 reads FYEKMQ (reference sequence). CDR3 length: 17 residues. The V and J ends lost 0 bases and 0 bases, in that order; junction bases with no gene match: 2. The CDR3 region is CASSLGLAGANTGELFF. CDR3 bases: TGTGCCAGCAGCTTAGGACTAGCGGGCGCGAACACCGGGGAGCTGTTTTTT.

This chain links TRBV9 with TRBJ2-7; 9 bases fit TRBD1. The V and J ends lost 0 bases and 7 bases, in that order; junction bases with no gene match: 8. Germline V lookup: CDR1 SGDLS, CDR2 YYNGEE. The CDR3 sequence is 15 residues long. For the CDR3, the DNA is TGTGCCAGCAGCGTAGGGGGGACAGGGTCAGGGGAGCAGTACTTC. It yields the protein CASSVGGTGSGEQYF.

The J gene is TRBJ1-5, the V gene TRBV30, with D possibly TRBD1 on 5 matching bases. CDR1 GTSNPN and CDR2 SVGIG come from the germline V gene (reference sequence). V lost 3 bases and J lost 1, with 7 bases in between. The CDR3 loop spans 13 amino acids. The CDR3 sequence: CAWRAGSNQPQHF. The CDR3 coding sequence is TGTGCCTGGAGAGCAGGGAGCAATCAGCCCCAGCATTTT. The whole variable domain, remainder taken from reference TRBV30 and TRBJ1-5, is SQTIHQWPATLVQPVGSPLSLECTVEGTSNPNLYWYRQAAGRGLQLLFYSVGIGQISSEVPQNLSASRPQDRQFILSSKKLLLSDSGFYLCAWRAGSNQPQHFGDGTRLSIL.

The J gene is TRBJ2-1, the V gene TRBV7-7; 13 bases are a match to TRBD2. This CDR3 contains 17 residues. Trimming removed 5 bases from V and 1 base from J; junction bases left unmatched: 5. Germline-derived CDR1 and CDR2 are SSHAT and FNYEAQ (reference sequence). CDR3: CASSLRTSGSSYNEQFF. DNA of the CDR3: TGTGCCAGCAGCCTGCGGACTAGCGGGAGTTCCTACAATGAGCAGTTCTTC.

The CDR3 DNA is TGTGCCACCAAACAGGGGGCTGGGGCCAACGTCCTGACTTTC. Translated, it gives CATKQGAGANVLTF. The chain uses TRBV6-1 and TRBJ2-6; 8 bases map to TRBD1. J was trimmed by 2 bases and V by 10 bases; bases with no gene match: 4. CDR3 length equals 14 residues. CDR1 MNHNS and CDR2 SASEGT come from the germline V gene.

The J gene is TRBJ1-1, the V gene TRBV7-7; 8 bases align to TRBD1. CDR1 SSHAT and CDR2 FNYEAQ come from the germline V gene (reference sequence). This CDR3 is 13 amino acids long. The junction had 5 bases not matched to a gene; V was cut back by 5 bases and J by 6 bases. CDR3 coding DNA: TGTGCCAGCAGCCCGCGGACAGGGTCTGAAGCTTTCTTT. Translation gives CASSPRTGSEAFF.

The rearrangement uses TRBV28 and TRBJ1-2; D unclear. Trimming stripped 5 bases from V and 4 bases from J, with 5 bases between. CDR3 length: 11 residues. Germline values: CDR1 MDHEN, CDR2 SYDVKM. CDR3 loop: CASSPGYGYTF. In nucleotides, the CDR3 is TGTGCCAGCAGTCCGGGCTATGGCTACACCTTC.

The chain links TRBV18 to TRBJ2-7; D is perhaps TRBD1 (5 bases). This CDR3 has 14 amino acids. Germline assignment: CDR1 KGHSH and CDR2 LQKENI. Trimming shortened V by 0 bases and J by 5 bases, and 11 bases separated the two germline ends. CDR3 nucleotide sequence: TGTGCCAGCTCACCACCGGCCAGGGCCCACGAGCAGTACTTC. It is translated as CASSPPARAHEQYF.

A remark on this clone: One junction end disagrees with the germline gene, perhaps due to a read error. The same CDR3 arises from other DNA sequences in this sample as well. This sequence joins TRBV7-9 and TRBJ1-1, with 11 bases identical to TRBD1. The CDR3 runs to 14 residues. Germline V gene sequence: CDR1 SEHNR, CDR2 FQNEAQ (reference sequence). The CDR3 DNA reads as TGTGCCAGCAGCTCCGGACAGGGGGCGACTGAGGCTTTCTTT. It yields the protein CASSSGQGATEAFF.

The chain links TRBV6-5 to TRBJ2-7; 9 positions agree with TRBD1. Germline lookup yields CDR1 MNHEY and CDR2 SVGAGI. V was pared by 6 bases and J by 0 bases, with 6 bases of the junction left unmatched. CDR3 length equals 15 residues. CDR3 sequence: CASSRDRGFSYEQYF. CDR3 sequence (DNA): TGTGCCAGCAGCCGTGACAGGGGGTTCTCCTACGAGCAGTACTTC.

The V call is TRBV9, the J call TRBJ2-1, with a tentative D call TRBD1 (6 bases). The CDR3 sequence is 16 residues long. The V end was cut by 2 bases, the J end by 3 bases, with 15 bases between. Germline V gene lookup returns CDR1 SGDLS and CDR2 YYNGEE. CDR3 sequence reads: CASSVAGDLNYNEQFF. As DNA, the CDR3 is TGTGCCAGCAGCGTCGCAGGGGACCTTAACTACAATGAGCAGTTCTTC.

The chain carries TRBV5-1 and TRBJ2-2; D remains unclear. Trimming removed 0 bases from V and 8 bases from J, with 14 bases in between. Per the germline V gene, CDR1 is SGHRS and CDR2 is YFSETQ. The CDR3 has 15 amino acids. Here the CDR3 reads CASSLGVSSKGELFF. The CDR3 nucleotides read TGCGCCAGCAGCTTGGGAGTCTCCTCGAAAGGGGAGCTGTTTTTT.